The 6 T cell receptor beta chains reported below all come from one sample, sequenced in a study of Tregs in tolerant kidney transplant recipients. Profiled with immunoSEQ multiplex PCR; TCRdb holds only in-frame clones, not every one. The sample holds approximately 260,000 clones, about 86% seen once. The sequenced sample consisted of CD4+ T cells from blood. These receptors all stem from a human donor in good health.

CDR3 DNA sequence: TGTGCCAGCAGCCAGGACCGCATGAAGACCCAGTACTTC. It is translated as CASSQDRMKTQYF. V is TRBV7-2 and J is TRBJ2-5, with no clear D. Looked up from germline, CDR1 is SGHTA and CDR2 is FQGNSA. This CDR3 spans 13 amino acids. V was trimmed by 5 bases and J by 6 bases, leaving 13 bases between them.

Regarding this clone: Other DNA sequences in the same sample also yield this CDR3. The J gene is TRBJ1-2, the V gene TRBV18, with D possibly being TRBD1 (5 bases). Germline V gene lookup returns CDR1 KGHSH and CDR2 LQKENI. The CDR3 is made up of 14 amino acids. V was shortened by 3 bases and J by 2 bases, with 10 bases between the two germline ends. The CDR3 reads CASSPVGRNYGYTF. CDR3 DNA sequence: TGTGCCAGCTCACCTGTGGGACGGAACTATGGCTACACCTTC.

The V call is TRBV27, the J call TRBJ2-7, with 10 nucleotides matching TRBD1. Germline V gene sequence: CDR1 MNHEY, CDR2 SMNVEV (reference sequence). The CDR3 runs to 15 residues. J was trimmed by 5 bases and V by 3 bases; bases with no gene match: 7. The CDR3 DNA follows: TGTGCCAGCAGTTTTGGGAGACAGGGGGCAAACGAGCAGTACTTC. Its protein product is CASSFGRQGANEQYF.

This clone has just one count. The chain combines TRBV2 with TRBJ1-1, with unresolved D. V was trimmed by 7 bases and J by 0 bases, leaving 18 bases between them. Looked up from germline, CDR1 is SNHLY and CDR2 is FYNNEI. The CDR3 has 16 residues. The CDR3 sequence: CASINERVGLNTEAFF. DNA for the CDR3: TGTGCCAGCATTAATGAAAGGGTCGGATTGAACACTGAAGCTTTCTTT. Variable domain in full (rest from reference TRBV2 and TRBJ1-1): EPEVTQTPSHQVTQMGQEVILRCVPISNHLYFYWYRQILGQKVEFLVSFYNNEISEKSEIFDDQFSVERPDGSNFTLKIRSTKLEDSAMYFCASINERVGLNTEAFFGQGTRLTVV.

This chain joins TRBV29-1 and TRBJ2-3; D may correspond to TRBD1 or TRBD2 (6 bases each). This CDR3 has 14 amino acids. The germline V and J ends were trimmed by 6 bases and 1 base, with 14 bases remaining between them. Germline assignment: CDR1 SQVTM and CDR2 ANQGSEA. The CDR3 nucleotides are TGCAGCGTAAGGAGGGGGAGTCGCACAGATACGCAGTATTTT. Protein product: CSVRRGSRTDTQYF.

This chain links TRBV2 with TRBJ1-1; perhaps TRBD1 as D (6 bases). Germline-derived CDR1 and CDR2 are SNHLY and FYNNEI. The CDR3 is 14 amino acids. Trimming stripped 6 bases from V and 2 bases from J, with 13 bases between. The CDR3 DNA is TGTGCCAGCAGGACACAGGGCCGTAACACTGAAGCTTTCTTT. Amino acid sequence: CASRTQGRNTEAFF. Variable domain in full (rest from reference TRBV2 and TRBJ1-1): EPEVTQTPSHQVTQMGQEVILRCVPISNHLYFYWYRQILGQKVEFLVSFYNNEISEKSEIFDDQFSVERPDGSNFTLKIRSTKLEDSAMYFCASRTQGRNTEAFFGQGTRLTVV.